These 30 T cell receptor beta chains were sequenced from one sample in a study of T cells after somatic rescue of genetic block. The repertoire was sequenced with immunoSEQ multiplex PCR; TCRdb's copy has only in-frame clones and lacks some. The sample records some 15,000 clones, around three quarters being singletons. The sequenced sample was peripheral blood mononuclear cells (PBMCs). The origin of the receptors is a boy between 10 and 17 years old.

The genes are TRBV30 and TRBJ2-7; a possible D gene is TRBD1 (6 bases). The V end was cut by 0 bases, the J end by 12 bases, with 21 bases between. The CDR3 runs to 14 residues. In germline, CDR1 is GTSNPN, CDR2 SVGIG (reference sequence). The CDR3 loop reads CAWSVLLPGTGTYF. CDR3 bases: TGTGCCTGGAGTGTACTCCTCCCCGGAACAGGGACGTACTTC.

CDR3 coding DNA: TGTGCCAGCAGGCCGACTAGCGGGGTCTACAATGAGCAGTTCTTC. Translating it yields CASRPTSGVYNEQFF. V is TRBV6-5 and J is TRBJ2-1, with 11 bases identical to TRBD2. The CDR3 has 15 amino acids. Looked up from germline, CDR1 is MNHEY and CDR2 is SVGAGI. Unmatched junction bases numbered 4, after V lost 6 bases and J lost 3 bases.

V and J are TRBV28 and TRBJ2-3; tentative D call: TRBD1 (5 bases). V shed 2 bases and J shed 7 bases, with 13 bases lying between them. Germline CDR1 and CDR2: MDHEN and SYDVKM. This CDR3 is 14 amino acids long. For the CDR3, the DNA is TGTGCCAGCAGTTTACACAGGATCATGTATACGCAGTATTTT. Amino acids: CASSLHRIMYTQYF.

V is TRBV6-6 and J is TRBJ1-5; maybe TRBD1 (5 bases). With 6 bases removed from V and 4 bases from J, the gap between germline ends came to 13 bases. Germline lookup yields CDR1 MNHNY and CDR2 SVGAGI (reference sequence). The CDR3 is made up of 14 amino acids. Written as DNA, the CDR3 is TGTGCCAGCAGCCCCGGACACCCAAATCAGCCCCAGCATTTT. Amino acid sequence: CASSPGHPNQPQHF.

This sequence joins TRBV10-2 and TRBJ2-7; 10 bases match TRBD1. The germline V gene encodes CDR1 WSHSY and CDR2 SAAADI. V lost 6 bases and J lost 4; bases outside the gene matches: 3. The CDR3 contains 13 residues. The CDR3 bases are TGCGCCAGCAGAGGGACAGGGGTTTACGAGCAGTACTTC. It specifies CASRGTGVYEQYF.

There are a few counts of this clone. The rearrangement links TRBV5-1 to TRBJ2-5; no firm D call. V was cut by 2 bases and J by 4 bases, with 9 bases left in between. Germline V gene data show CDR1 as SGHRS and CDR2 as YFSETQ. CDR3 length: 13 residues. The DNA for the CDR3 is TGCGCCAGCAGCTTCCGGCAAGGAGAGACCCAGTACTTC. Translating gives CASSFRQGETQYF.

The chain recombines TRBV19 with TRBJ1-5, with TRBD1 identical over 8 bases. The trim removed 5 bases at V and 6 bases at J, leaving 9 bases unmatched. The length of the CDR3 is 15 residues. Germline V gene data show CDR1 as LNHDA and CDR2 as SQIVND (reference sequence). CDR3 sequence: CASSFGQGSGQPQHF. The DNA for the CDR3 is TGTGCCAGTAGTTTCGGACAGGGAAGTGGTCAGCCCCAGCATTTT.

The chain links TRBV5-1 to TRBJ2-3, with D perhaps matching TRBD2 (6 bases). V was trimmed by 3 bases and J by 2 bases, leaving 13 bases between them. Germline values: CDR1 SGHRS, CDR2 YFSETQ. The length of the CDR3 is 15 residues. The CDR3 protein is CASSWPAGITDTQYF. The DNA for the CDR3 is TGCGCCAGCAGCTGGCCGGCGGGAATCACAGATACGCAGTATTTT.

This sequence joins TRBV11-1 and TRBJ2-3; D might be TRBD2 (6 bases). The V gene's germline CDR1 is SGHAT and CDR2 FQDESV (reference sequence). The CDR3 length is 15 residues. Trimming removed 2 bases from V and 3 bases from J, with 12 bases in between. This chain's CDR3 is CASSLRLGSTDTQYF. Here the CDR3 DNA reads TGTGCCAGCAGCTTAAGACTAGGAAGTACAGATACGCAGTATTTT. Full variable domain (missing parts from reference TRBV11-1 and TRBJ2-3): EAEVAQSPRYKITEKSQAVAFWCDPISGHATLYWYRQILGQGPELLVQFQDESVVDDSQLPKDRFSAERLKGVDSTLKIQPAELGDSAMYLCASSLRLGSTDTQYFGPGTRLTVL.

The gene calls are TRBV5-1 and TRBJ2-5; D uncertain. V was trimmed by 3 bases and J by 1 base, leaving 4 bases between them. This CDR3 is built from 12 residues. In germline, CDR1 is SGHRS, CDR2 YFSETQ. CDR3 protein: CASSWSQETQYF. In DNA, the CDR3 is TGCGCCAGCAGCTGGAGCCAAGAGACCCAGTACTTC.

This sequence joins TRBV16 and TRBJ2-3, with 8 bases matching TRBD1. The CDR3 contains 16 residues. CDR1 is KGHSY and CDR2 is FQNENV in the germline V gene. The trim removed 4 bases at V and 2 bases at J, leaving 8 bases unmatched. CDR3 loop: CASSLTRTGITDTQYF. CDR3 DNA: TGTGCCAGCAGCCTCACGAGGACAGGGATCACAGATACGCAGTATTTT. The full variable domain, completed using reference TRBV16 and TRBJ2-3, is GEEVAQTPKHLVRGEGQKAKLYCAPIKGHSYVFWYQQVLKNEFKFLISFQNENVFDETGMPKERFSAKCLPNSPCSLEIQATKLEDSAVYFCASSLTRTGITDTQYFGPGTRLTVL.

This chain connects TRBV28 to TRBJ2-7; 9 bases fit TRBD1. CDR1 is MDHEN, CDR2 SYDVKM, per germline. Trimming took 5 bases from V and 3 from J; bases not matched to a gene: 8. The length of the CDR3 is 15 residues. The CDR3 region has the DNA TGTGCCAGCAGTGCTATTGGGACAGGGAACTACGAGCAGTACTTC. This gives the protein CASSAIGTGNYEQYF. Together with reference TRBV28 and TRBJ2-7, the CDR3 gives the full variable domain: DVKVTQSSRYLVKRTGEKVFLECVQDMDHENMFWYRQDPGLGLRLIYFSYDVKMKEKGDIPEGYSVSREKKERFSLILESASTNQTSMYLCASSAIGTGNYEQYFGPGTRLTVT.

V and J are TRBV4-2 and TRBJ2-5; TRBD1 matches 8 bases. The junction had 6 bases not matched to a gene; V was cut back by 3 bases and J by 3 bases. The CDR3 has 15 amino acids. CDR1 and CDR2 from the germline V gene are LGHNA and YNFKEQ. The CDR3 protein is CASSQDDRGKETQYF. The CDR3 coding sequence is TGTGCCAGCAGCCAGGATGACAGGGGAAAAGAGACCCAGTACTTC.

The chain uses TRBV2 and TRBJ1-2; 7 nucleotides match TRBD1. This CDR3 has 13 amino acids. CDR1 SNHLY and CDR2 FYNNEI come from the germline V gene. Trimming cost V 4 bases and J 7 bases; bases outside gene matches: 6. The CDR3 DNA is TGTGCCAGCAGTGTGGGCAGGGGGGTTGGCTACACCTTC. As protein: CASSVGRGVGYTF.

This chain joins TRBV6-5 and TRBJ2-5; possibly TRBD1 or TRBD2 for D (6 bases each). This CDR3 is 15 amino acids long. Germline V gene lookup returns CDR1 MNHEY and CDR2 SVGAGI. The germline V and J ends were trimmed by 5 bases and 2 bases, with 15 bases remaining between them. The CDR3, as DNA: TGTGCCAGCAGTCCGGGGGCAGGCTCTCAAGAGACCCAGTACTTC. Translating gives CASSPGAGSQETQYF.

The V gene is TRBV11-2, the J gene TRBJ1-3; D is unclear. There are 15 residues in the CDR3. CDR1 and CDR2 from the germline V gene are SGHAT and FQNNGV. Between the trimmed V and J ends, which lost 3 bases and 2 bases, there was a span of 11 bases. CDR3 coding DNA: TGTGCCAGCAGCTTCATTGCAGCTCCTGGAAACACCATATATTTT. Translating gives CASSFIAAPGNTIYF.

V is TRBV29-1 and J is TRBJ2-7, with D tentatively TRBD1 or TRBD2 (5 bases each). Germline CDR1 reads SQVTM; CDR2 reads ANQGSEA. V lost 4 bases and J 4 bases, leaving 11 bases between the germline ends. There are 12 residues in the CDR3. Here the CDR3 reads CSVGGTGYEQYF. The DNA of the CDR3 is TGCAGCGTTGGAGGGACGGGGTACGAGCAGTACTTC.

The chain couples TRBV5-1 to TRBJ2-3; 15 bases map to TRBD2. Trimming took 3 bases from V and 5 from J; bases not matched to a gene: 19. CDR1 is SGHRS and CDR2 is YFSETQ in the germline V gene. CDR3 length: 21 residues. The CDR3 here is CASSSLLPGLAGGQTLDTQYF. The CDR3 region has the DNA TGCGCCAGCAGCTCCCTCCTCCCAGGACTAGCGGGGGGGCAGACTCTAGATACGCAGTATTTT.

For the CDR3, the DNA is TGCAGCGCCTACGGGACTAGCCGTAGCACAGATACGCAGTATTTT. It specifies CSAYGTSRSTDTQYF. The rearrangement uses TRBV29-1 and TRBJ2-3; 9 nucleotides line up with TRBD2. Germline V gene lookup returns CDR1 SQVTM and CDR2 ANQGSEA. The junction had 8 bases not matched to a gene; V was cut back by 7 bases and J by 0 bases. This CDR3 has 15 amino acids.

This clone appeared a few times. The chain joins TRBV28 to TRBJ1-2; D is possibly TRBD1 (6 bases). Deletions cut 3 bases from V and 4 bases from J, with 27 bases between. The CDR3 extends over 19 amino acids. Germline values: CDR1 MDHEN, CDR2 SYDVKM. This chain's CDR3 is CASSFSTLFRGRAVYGYTF. The CDR3, as DNA: TGTGCCAGCAGTTTTTCAACCTTATTCAGGGGACGGGCGGTCTATGGCTACACCTTC.

The chain links TRBV18 to TRBJ2-7, with 9 bases matching TRBD1. This CDR3 contains 14 residues. Unmatched junction bases numbered 12, after V lost 8 bases and J lost 7 bases. Per germline, CDR1 KGHSH and CDR2 LQKENI. The CDR3 DNA is TGTGCCAGCCGTCCTGCGGACAGGGGATGGGAGCAGTACTTC. Translation gives CASRPADRGWEQYF.

The gene calls are TRBV19 and TRBJ1-2, with no clear D. V lost 3 bases to trimming and J lost 4 bases, with 3 bases between them. The CDR3 has 11 amino acids. CDR1 LNHDA and CDR2 SQIVND come from the germline V gene (reference sequence). CDR3 residues: CASSIGYGYTF. The CDR3 coding sequence is TGTGCCAGTAGTATTGGCTATGGCTACACCTTC.

The J gene is TRBJ2-5, the V gene TRBV7-3, with 10 bases identical to TRBD1. J gave up 5 bases and V 3 bases, and 9 bases lay outside the gene matches. Germline V lookup: CDR1 SGHTA, CDR2 FQGTGA. This CDR3 spans 16 amino acids. CDR3 in DNA: TGTGCCAGCAGCTTGACAGGGGGCCTGCTTGGGGAGACCCAGTACTTC. This gives the protein CASSLTGGLLGETQYF. Full variable domain (rest looked up from reference TRBV7-3 and TRBJ2-5): GAGVSQTPSNKVTEKGKYVELRCDPISGHTALYWYRQSLGQGPEFLIYFQGTGAADDSGLPNDRFFAVRPEGSVSTLKIQRTERGDSAVYLCASSLTGGLLGETQYFGPGTRLLVL.

The chain has TRBV5-6 and TRBJ1-6; the D gene is possibly TRBD1 (6 bases). V was pared by 4 bases and J by 7 bases, with 12 bases between. This CDR3 has 14 residues. Germline V CDR1 and CDR2: SGHDT, YYEEEE. The CDR3 DNA reads TGTGCCAGCAGCCCGGACAGCCAGAATTCACCCCTCCACTTT. Amino acid sequence: CASSPDSQNSPLHF.

This sequence joins TRBV28 and TRBJ1-4, with D perhaps TRBD1 (6 bases). Germline V lookup: CDR1 MDHEN, CDR2 SYDVKM. Trimming stripped 6 bases from V and 8 bases from J, with 16 bases between. This CDR3 is built from 14 residues. The CDR3 nucleotides read TGTGCCAGCAGCTGGGGCAGGGGTGACGAAAAACTGTTTTTT. Its translation is CASSWGRGDEKLFF.

This rearrangement joins TRBV9 to TRBJ2-2; D is ambiguous. The CDR3 contains 14 residues. V was shortened by 1 base and J by 1 base, with 5 bases between the two germline ends. CDR1 is SGDLS and CDR2 is YYNGEE in the germline V gene. As DNA, the CDR3 is TGTGCCAGCAGCGTACTAGGGAACACCGGGGAGCTGTTTTTT. Translating gives CASSVLGNTGELFF.

The chain carries TRBV6-5 and TRBJ1-5; 7 nucleotides agree with TRBD1. CDR3 length equals 14 residues. CDR1 MNHEY and CDR2 SVGAGI come from the germline V gene. Unmatched junction bases numbered 6, after V lost 6 bases and J lost 4 bases. Here the CDR3 DNA reads TGTGCCAGCAGCGATCAGACAGGGAATCAGCCCCAGCATTTT. Amino acids: CASSDQTGNQPQHF.

This clone appeared a few times. The CDR3 region is CASSLLYGGDYGYTF. CDR3 nucleotide sequence: TGCGCCAGCAGCTTGTTATATGGGGGAGACTATGGCTACACCTTC. The chain employs TRBV5-1 and TRBJ1-2, with a weak D call TRBD1 (5 bases). This CDR3 has 15 amino acids. Germline V gives CDR1 SGHRS, CDR2 YFSETQ. V was cut by 1 base and J by 3 bases, with 13 bases left in between.

V usage is TRBV21-1 and J usage is TRBJ2-5. TRBV21-1 is a known pseudogene. The CDR3 runs 14 residues. In DNA, the CDR3 is TGTGCCAGCAGCAAAGCGGGAAAACGGGAGACCCAGTACTTC. Amino acids: CASSKAGKRETQYF.

This chain connects TRBV19 to TRBJ2-2; D is unclear. From germline, CDR1 is LNHDA and CDR2 SQIVND (reference sequence). The CDR3 is 17 amino acids. V lost 3 bases to trimming and J lost 5 bases, with 19 bases between them. The CDR3 nucleotides are TGTGCCAGTAGTATGGGTCGGTTTGGGGTAAATACCGGGGAGCTGTTTTTT. It is translated as CASSMGRFGVNTGELFF.